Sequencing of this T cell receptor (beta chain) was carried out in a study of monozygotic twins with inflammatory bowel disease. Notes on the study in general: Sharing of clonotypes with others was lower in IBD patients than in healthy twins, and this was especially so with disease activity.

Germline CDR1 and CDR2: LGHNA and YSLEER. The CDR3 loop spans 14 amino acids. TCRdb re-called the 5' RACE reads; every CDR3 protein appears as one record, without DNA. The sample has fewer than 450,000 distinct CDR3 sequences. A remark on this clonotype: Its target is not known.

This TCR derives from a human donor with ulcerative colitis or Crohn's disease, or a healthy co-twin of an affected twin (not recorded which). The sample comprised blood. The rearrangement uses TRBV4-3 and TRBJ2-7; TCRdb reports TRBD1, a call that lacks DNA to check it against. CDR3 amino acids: CASSQEGRVDEQYF.